The rows below give T cell receptor beta chains drawn from one sample of a study of blood T cell repertoires in COVID-19. Sequenced by immunoSEQ multiplex PCR; TCRdb stores in-frame clones only, minus some. The profile shows roughly 250,000 clones, around 81% of them singletons. Sequences were obtained from peripheral blood. The receptors shown here come from a woman aged 60-70 years with active or convalescent COVID-19. The CDR3 runs from the conserved cysteine through the conserved F or W. The D gene is left open where the match is weak. For some rows the clone size is stated as once, few or many, or as a class when expanded; others skip it.

CASSEAQGVYSNQPQHF | TGTGCCAGCAGTGAAGCGCAGGGGGTCTATAGCAATCAGCCCCAGCATTTT | TRBV2 | once | TRBJ1-5 | TRBD1
CASSQRADWDNEQFF | TGTGCCAGCAGCCAGAGGGCGGATTGGGACAATGAGCAGTTCTTC | TRBV7-2 | . | TRBJ2-1 | .
CASSLSGTAYEQYF | TGTGCCAGCAGCTTATCCGGGACAGCCTACGAGCAGTACTTC | TRBV13 | few | TRBJ2-7 | TRBD1
CASFRGTEAFF | TGTGCCAGTTTCAGGGGCACTGAAGCTTTCTTT | TRBV19 | few | TRBJ1-1 | .
CASSLTGTGETEAFF | TGCGCCAGCAGCCTCACCGGGACAGGGGAGACTGAAGCTTTCTTT | TRBV5-1 | . | TRBJ1-1 | TRBD1
CASSRQKGNTIYF | TGTGCTAGCAGCCGACAGAAAGGAAACACCATATATTTT | TRBV7-7 | few | TRBJ1-3 | .
CASSFTQLNEQFF | TGTGCCAGCAGTTTTACTCAACTCAATGAGCAGTTCTTC | TRBV6-5 | . | TRBJ2-1 | .
CASSVTGGINEKLFF | TGTGCCAGCAGCGTTACAGGGGGTATTAATGAAAAACTGTTTTTT | TRBV9 | . | TRBJ1-4 | TRBD1
CASSLAGVSNQPQHF | TGCGCCAGCAGCTTGGCCGGGGTTAGCAATCAGCCCCAGCATTTT | TRBV5-1 | . | TRBJ1-5 | .
CASSFSDRAPYGYTF | TGTGCCAGCAGTTTCTCGGACAGGGCACCTTATGGCTACACCTTC | TRBV6-6 | . | TRBJ1-2 | TRBD1
CASSQSAGGVQGYNEQFF | TGTGCCAGCAGCCAATCGGCGGGAGGGGTACAGGGCTACAATGAGCAGTTCTTC | TRBV16 | . | TRBJ2-1 | TRBD2
CASSSYRGWTEAFF | TGTGCCAGCAGCAGCTACAGGGGTTGGACTGAAGCTTTCTTT | TRBV5-8 | few | TRBJ1-1 | TRBD1
CASSIAAGPYTF | TGTGCCAGTAGTATAGCGGCAGGGCCCTACACCTTC | TRBV19 | . | TRBJ1-2 | .
CASSESRIQSKHTGELFF | TGCGCCAGCAGCGAAAGCAGGATCCAAAGCAAACACACCGGGGAGCTGTTTTTT | TRBV4-1 | . | TRBJ2-2 | .
CASSSITSTDTQYF | TGTGCCAGCAGCTCTATAACTAGCACAGATACGCAGTATTTT | TRBV7-9 | . | TRBJ2-3 | .
CAWSVGGVQETQYF | TGTGCCTGGAGTGTTGGAGGGGTTCAGGAGACCCAGTACTTC | TRBV30 | . | TRBJ2-5 | .
CASSQGNQPQHF | TGTGCCAGCTCGCAGGGCAATCAGCCCCAGCATTTT | TRBV18 | . | TRBJ1-5 | .
CASSVGGSYGYTF | TGTGCCAGCAGTGTTGGAGGGAGCTATGGCTACACCTTC | TRBV2 | . | TRBJ1-2 | .
CATSRGGEGYGYTF | TGTGCCACCAGCAGAGGGGGGGAGGGCTATGGCTACACCTTC | TRBV15 | few | TRBJ1-2 | .
CASSRYSSGGGTDTQYF | TGTGCCAGCAGTCGGTATTCTAGCGGGGGGGGCACAGATACGCAGTATTTT | TRBV27 | . | TRBJ2-3 | TRBD2
CASSFVSGANVLTF | TGTGCCAGCAGTTTCGTCTCTGGGGCCAACGTCCTGACTTTC | TRBV27 | . | TRBJ2-6 | .
CASSQLGGVNTEAFF | TGTGCCAGCAGCCAACTAGGGGGGGTAAACACTGAAGCTTTCTTT | TRBV3-1/TRBV3-2 | . | TRBJ1-1 | .
CASSWSASASTDTQYF | TGTGCCAGCAGCTGGTCGGCTAGCGCAAGCACAGATACGCAGTATTTT | TRBV7-9 | . | TRBJ2-3 | .
CASSLEDTFPRGTEAFF | TGTGCCAGCAGCCTAGAAGACACATTCCCAAGAGGGACTGAAGCTTTCTTT | TRBV11-2 | few | TRBJ1-1 | .
CASSVHLGGAGNTIYF | TGTGCCAGCAGCGTCCACTTAGGGGGCGCCGGAAACACCATATATTTT | TRBV9 | . | TRBJ1-3 | TRBD1
CASRPPLAGETQYF | TGTGCCAGCAGACCCCCCCTAGCTGGAGAGACCCAGTACTTC | TRBV7-9 | . | TRBJ2-5 | .
CASRRDRGNSKAFF | TGTGCCAGCAGGCGGGACAGGGGTAATTCAAAAGCTTTCTTT | TRBV6-4 | . | TRBJ1-1 | TRBD1
CASTGLGVEETQYF | TGTGCCAGCACGGGACTAGGGGTTGAAGAGACCCAGTACTTC | TRBV3-1/TRBV3-2 | . | TRBJ2-5 | TRBD2
CASSQYDTLGHNSPLHF | TGCGCCAGCAGCCAATATGACACGCTTGGGCATAATTCACCCCTCCACTTT | TRBV4-1 | . | TRBJ1-6 | .
CASSVRDRGRGAYEQYF | TGTGCCAGCAGCGTCCGGGACAGGGGGCGAGGGGCCTACGAGCAGTACTTC | TRBV9 | . | TRBJ2-7 | TRBD1
CASSPGSGNVLSMNTEAFF | TGTGCCAGCTCACCAGGTTCAGGCAATGTCCTCAGCATGAACACTGAAGCTTTCTTT | TRBV18 | . | TRBJ1-1 | .
CATSDRGNTEAFF | TGTGCCACCTCAGACAGAGGGAACACTGAAGCTTTCTTT | TRBV24-1 | . | TRBJ1-1 | .
CASSLGVSYEQYF | TGTGCCAGCAGCTTAGGAGTTTCCTACGAGCAGTACTTC | TRBV7-8 | . | TRBJ2-7 | .
CASSSAGNNGNTIYF | TGCGCCAGCAGCTCTGCAGGGAATAATGGAAACACCATATATTTT | TRBV5-1 | . | TRBJ1-3 | .
CASSVAQGAYTDTQYF | TGTGCCAGCAGCGTGGCACAGGGCGCATACACAGATACGCAGTATTTT | TRBV9 | . | TRBJ2-3 | .
CASSQDPGSGETQYF | TGCGCCAGCAGCCAAGATCCCGGGAGTGGAGAGACCCAGTACTTC | TRBV4-1 | few | TRBJ2-5 | .
CASSMGLAGTYEQFF | TGTGCCAGTAGTATGGGGCTAGCGGGGACGTATGAGCAGTTCTTC | TRBV19 | . | TRBJ2-1 | TRBD2
CASRQGNEAFF | TGTGCCAGCAGGCAGGGTAATGAAGCTTTCTTT | TRBV7-3 | . | TRBJ1-1 | .
CASSDRDSRVLNQPQHF | TGTGCCAGCAGTGACCGGGACAGCAGGGTCCTGAATCAGCCCCAGCATTTT | TRBV6-1 | . | TRBJ1-5 | TRBD1
CASSEQGYNEQFF | TGCGCCAGCAGCGAACAGGGGTACAATGAGCAGTTCTTC | TRBV5-1 | . | TRBJ2-1 | TRBD1
CASSVEAGTSYEQYF | TGTGCCAGCAGCGTAGAGGCGGGGACCTCCTACGAGCAGTACTTC | TRBV9 | . | TRBJ2-7 | .
CASNNQGDTEAFF | TGTGCCAGCAACAACCAGGGTGACACTGAAGCTTTCTTT | TRBV7-3 | few | TRBJ1-1 | .
CASSVGGAMEETQYF | TGTGCCAGCAGCGTAGGCGGCGCTATGGAGGAGACCCAGTACTTC | TRBV9 | . | TRBJ2-5 | .
CASSLDTEAFF | TGTGCCAGCAGTCTCGACACTGAAGCTTTCTTT | TRBV6-6 | . | TRBJ1-1 | .
CASSQGDSRGGTDTQYF | TGTGCCAGCAGCCAAGGCGACTCGCGGGGGGGAACAGATACGCAGTATTTT | TRBV4-2 | . | TRBJ2-3 | TRBD2
CASSPREGIQETQYF | TGTGCCAGCTCACCACGGGAGGGGATTCAAGAGACCCAGTACTTC | TRBV18 | . | TRBJ2-5 | TRBD2
CASRTGVSTGELFF | TGTGCCAGCCGGACAGGGGTGAGCACCGGGGAGCTGTTTTTT | TRBV2 | . | TRBJ2-2 | TRBD1
CASSSGGGASEQFF | TGTGCCAGCAGTTCGGGGGGGGGCGCGAGCGAGCAGTTCTTC | TRBV6-5 | . | TRBJ2-1 | TRBD2
CASSPRTDANYGYTF | TGCGCCAGCAGCCCACGCACTGATGCTAACTATGGCTACACCTTC | TRBV4-1 | few | TRBJ1-2 | .
CASSKGQGIIYGYTF | TGTGCCAGTAGTAAGGGACAGGGTATCATCTATGGCTACACCTTC | TRBV19 | . | TRBJ1-2 | TRBD1
CAWSVSRNTEAFF | TGTGCCTGGAGTGTGAGCCGGAACACTGAAGCTTTCTTT | TRBV30 | . | TRBJ1-1 | .
CATGQGTGAGELFF | TGTGCCACTGGACAGGGGACGGGGGCCGGGGAGCTGTTTTTT | TRBV7-3 | . | TRBJ2-2 | TRBD1
CSVARGSRAETQYF | TGCAGCGTCGCCCGGGGGTCACGGGCGGAGACCCAGTACTTC | TRBV29-1 | . | TRBJ2-5 | .